Listed below are T cell receptor beta chains from one sample, sequenced in a study of human thymus T cells. Assay: immunoSEQ multiplex PCR; the TCRdb copy retains only in-frame clones and omits some. The data contain about 120,000 clones, more than 90% of them seen just once; the ten biggest clones take up around 0.022%. Sequenced sample: thymus tissue. All receptors come from a boy in the first two years of life with a congenital heart defect but otherwise immunologically healthy. CDR3s include the opening cysteine and the closing phenylalanine or tryptophan.

TRBV29-1	TRBJ2-1	CSVEERGLYNEQFF
TRBV7-3	TRBJ2-1	CASSTVAARWDEQFF
TRBV6-1	TRBJ1-1	CASSGWGKNTEAFF
TRBV27	TRBJ2-2	CASSFAGYGELFF
TRBV7-9	TRBJ2-3	CASSSLGTSTDTQYF
TRBV19	TRBJ1-1	CASSGPKRGNTEAFF
TRBV4-1	TRBJ1-1	CASSSPDRGNTEAFF
TRBV30	TRBJ1-1	CAWSVPRGTGGSTEAFF
TRBV30	TRBJ2-3	CAWSDLAPDTQYF
TRBV19	TRBJ1-2	CASSSVRGRGNYGYTF
TRBV12-5	TRBJ2-1	CASGLALAGQSSYNEQFF
TRBV4-2	TRBJ2-3	CASSLVGDTQYF
TRBV28	TRBJ2-3	CASSFDLGADTQYF
TRBV4-2	TRBJ2-1	CASSQDSGAGAFYNEQFF
TRBV7-2	TRBJ1-2	CASSLLNTFERIPNYGYTF
TRBV6-1	TRBJ2-5	CASSEVVGVETQYF
TRBV4-1	TRBJ1-5	CASSQDFGTENQPQHF